These 5 T cell receptor beta chains originate from one sample sequenced in a study of T-cell reconstitution after alpha-beta-depleted transplantation in children. Library preparation (for TCRbeta) was performed with unique molecular identifiers. MiXCR, applied by TCRdb to the PCR reads, yields one record per CDR3 protein. The profile shows 140,000 to 150,000 distinct CDR3 sequences, around 8.5% of them singletons. The sample here was PBMCs, mostly from graft donor cells, taken 180 days after TCRalphabeta/CD19-depleted stem cell transplant. These receptors originate from a female patient under 10 years old who had a stem cell transplant for congenital amegakaryocytic thrombocytopenia, so the T cells may come from the graft donor.

This clonotype was counted only a few times. The CDR3 protein is CASSAKRGGAAEQFF. CDR3 DNA: TGTGCCAGCAGCGCAAAACGCGGGGGGGCCGCTGAGCAGTTCTTC. The chain is built from TRBV7-9 and TRBJ2-1; 9 bases align to TRBD2. Per the germline V gene, CDR1 is SEHNR and CDR2 is FQNEAQ (reference sequence). V was clipped by 5 bases and J by 9 bases; unmatched bases: 11. The CDR3 covers 15 residues.

The genes are TRBV2 and TRBJ2-2; the D gene is possibly TRBD1 (5 bases). CDR3 length: 13 residues. With 8 bases removed from V and 4 bases from J, the gap between germline ends came to 11 bases. The germline gives CDR1 SNHLY, CDR2 FYNNEI. The CDR3 here is CASVRQFTGELFF. The DNA of the CDR3 is TGTGCCAGCGTTAGACAGTTCACCGGGGAGCTGTTTTTT.

This clonotype came up many times. The chain is built from TRBV12-3 or TRBV12-4 and TRBJ2-2; 9 bases agree with TRBD2. The CDR3 loop spans 16 amino acids. V was clipped by 6 bases and J by 4 bases; unmatched bases: 9. This CDR3 is CASSHAGGRFTGELFF. In DNA, the CDR3 is TGTGCCAGCAGCCATGCGGGGGGGCGATTCACCGGGGAGCTGTTTTTT.

This clonotype was detected many times. V gene TRBV5-1 combines with J gene TRBJ2-2; maybe TRBD1 (5 bases). The V end lost 1 base, the J end lost 4 bases, and 11 bases lay between the germline ends. The CDR3 loop spans 15 amino acids. Germline lookup yields CDR1 SGHRS and CDR2 YFSETQ. The CDR3 DNA is TGCGCCAGCAGCTTGCAGGGTATCTCCACCGGGGAGCTGTTTTTT. Translation gives CASSLQGISTGELFF.

This clonotype was counted ten times or more. The J gene is TRBJ2-7, the V gene TRBV20-1; possibly TRBD1 for D (5 bases). The length of the CDR3 is 14 residues. The germline V gene has CDR1 DFQATT and CDR2 SNEGSKA (reference sequence). Deletions cut 6 bases from V and 2 bases from J, with 17 bases between. DNA for the CDR3: TGCAGTGCCGTACAGGAAAGTCGGGCCTACGAGCAGTACTTC. Protein sequence: CSAVQESRAYEQYF.